One and the same sample provided the 23 T cell receptor beta chains below, sequenced in a study of CXCR3-negative and CXCR3-positive naive CD8 T cells. Study results and caveats: Relative to CXCR3-negative naive cells, CXCR3-positive naive cells had more hydrophobic TRB CDR3s.

The TRB cDNA libraries were prepared by 5' RACE with UMI labels. TCRdb re-called the 5' RACE reads; every CDR3 protein appears as one record, without DNA. The specimen's table records around 63,000 distinct CDR3 sequences. These TCRs' antigens remain unknown. Material for sequencing was naive CXCR3+ CD8+ T cells from blood. Described subset: CD45RO-CCR7+CD27+CD95- naive CD8+ T cells expressing CXCR3 (TNR3+). The receptors shown here come from a human donor in good health. Some clones in this sample may be carry-over from other donors' samples.

V gene TRBV2 combines with J gene TRBJ1-2. The CDR3 has 15 amino acids. CDR1 is SNHLY, CDR2 FYNNEI, per germline. The CDR3 sequence is CASRAKGLFNYGYTF.

The gene calls are TRBV29-1 and TRBJ2-7; lacking DNA, the TRBD1 call made by TCRdb goes unchecked. Germline assignment: CDR1 SQVTM and CDR2 ANQGSEA. The length of the CDR3 is 12 residues. Here the CDR3 reads CSVEGQSYEQYF.

This chain joins TRBV7-6 and TRBJ1-1. CDR3 size: 13 residues. The germline CDR1 and CDR2 sequences are SGHVS and FNYEAQ. CDR3 loop: CASSLADGSEAFF.

The chain combines TRBV14 with TRBJ2-1. Germline V gene lookup returns CDR1 SGHDN and CDR2 FVKESK. This CDR3 has 15 amino acids. The CDR3 region is CASSQGSRSYNEQFF.

The chain is built from TRBV3-1 and TRBJ2-7; without DNA, the TCRdb call of TRBD2 cannot be checked. CDR1 and CDR2 (germline): LGHDT, YNNKEL (reference sequence). This CDR3 has 14 amino acids. CDR3 loop: CASSIQREGYEQYF.

The chain carries TRBV29-1 and TRBJ2-1. Per the germline V gene, CDR1 is SQVTM and CDR2 is ANQGSEA. The length of the CDR3 is 13 residues. CDR3 sequence reads: CSVVGNSYNEQFF.

The chain has TRBV14 and TRBJ2-5; TCRdb's D call, TRBD1, is unchecked because there is no DNA. CDR1 is SGHDN, CDR2 FVKESK, per germline. The CDR3 runs to 15 residues. CDR3 amino acids: CASSQEGTWGETQYF.

The J gene is TRBJ2-1, the V gene TRBV2; TCRdb designates TRBD2, a call that cannot be tested without DNA. This CDR3 comprises 14 residues. CDR1 is SNHLY, CDR2 FYNNEI, per germline. CDR3 region: CASSPSGVDNEQFF.

The gene calls are TRBV29-1 and TRBJ1-2. The CDR3 covers 13 residues. Germline CDR1 is SQVTM and CDR2 is ANQGSEA. CDR3 loop: CSVDDLTAEGYTF. Supplemented by reference TRBV29-1 and TRBJ1-2, the full variable domain reads SAVISQKPSRDICQRGTSLTIQCQVDSQVTMMFWYRQQPGQSLTLIATANQGSEATYESGFVIDKFPISRPNLTFSTLTVSNMSPEDSSIYLCSVDDLTAEGYTFGSGTRLTVV.

The chain combines TRBV29-1 with TRBJ2-4; absent DNA, TCRdb's TRBD1 call cannot be checked. The CDR3 loop spans 16 amino acids. In germline, CDR1 is SQVTM, CDR2 ANQGSEA. CDR3: CSVGGGTGRSKNIQYF.

The CDR3 sequence: CASSLPSGGRDPYNEQFF. The V and J genes are TRBV28 and TRBJ2-1; TCRdb indicates TRBD2, and absent DNA this call remains unverified. The CDR3 is 18 amino acids. The germline V gene has CDR1 MDHEN and CDR2 SYDVKM. Combining the CDR3 with reference TRBV28 and TRBJ2-1 gives the whole variable domain DVKVTQSSRYLVKRTGEKVFLECVQDMDHENMFWYRQDPGLGLRLIYFSYDVKMKEKGDIPEGYSVSREKKERFSLILESASTNQTSMYLCASSLPSGGRDPYNEQFFGPGTRLTVL.

CDR3 loop: CASSDRDGGEGYTF. The chain recombines TRBV6-4 with TRBJ1-2; the TCRdb D gene call, TRBD1, has no DNA to confirm it. CDR3 size: 14 residues. The germline V gene encodes CDR1 MRHNA and CDR2 SNTAGT.

V gene TRBV7-2 combines with J gene TRBJ1-5. From germline, CDR1 is SGHTA and CDR2 FQGNSA. The CDR3 runs to 15 residues. The CDR3 loop reads CASSLEATSNQPQHF.

The chain recombines TRBV2 with TRBJ2-1; as DNA is missing, the TRBD1 call by TCRdb cannot be tested. This CDR3 has 18 residues. Germline lookup yields CDR1 SNHLY and CDR2 FYNNEI. This chain's CDR3 is CASSEALGGSVSYNEQFF.

This chain links TRBV29-1 with TRBJ2-7. The CDR3 length is 11 residues. Looked up from germline, CDR1 is SQVTM and CDR2 is ANQGSEA. The CDR3 loop is CSVQENYEQYF.

V gene TRBV28 combines with J gene TRBJ2-7. This CDR3 has 16 residues. Per germline, CDR1 MDHEN and CDR2 SYDVKM. The CDR3 here is CASSLNTAVPSYEQYF.

The rearrangement joins TRBV14 to TRBJ2-2. The V gene's germline CDR1 is SGHDN and CDR2 FVKESK. This CDR3 has 16 amino acids. CDR3 amino acids: CASSQEVVFNTGELFF.

The CDR3 is CSVAPYRMAGEQYF. The chain uses TRBV29-1 and TRBJ2-7; checking the TCRdb D call of TRBD1 is not possible without DNA. CDR1 is SQVTM and CDR2 is ANQGSEA in the germline V gene. The CDR3 has 14 amino acids.

The CDR3 region is CASSQVAGSSYEQYF. The rearrangement links TRBV14 to TRBJ2-7. Germline V gene sequence: CDR1 SGHDN, CDR2 FVKESK. The CDR3 contains 15 residues. Looking up the rest from reference TRBV14 and TRBJ2-7 gives the full variable domain: EAGVTQFPSHSVIEKGQTVTLRCDPISGHDNLYWYRRVMGKEIKFLLHFVKESKQDESGMPNNRFLAERTGGTYSTLKVQPAELEDSGVYFCASSQVAGSSYEQYFGPGTRLTVT.

J is TRBJ2-7 and V is TRBV7-9; the TRBD1 assignment by TCRdb is unverifiable without DNA. The CDR3 extends over 15 amino acids. Germline V CDR1 and CDR2: SEHNR, FQNEAQ (reference sequence). CDR3 protein: CASSSSGTGVYEQYF.

This rearrangement joins TRBV29-1 to TRBJ1-2. The CDR3 runs to 12 residues. Germline lookup yields CDR1 SQVTM and CDR2 ANQGSEA. The CDR3 region is CSVGKETYGYTF.

The gene calls are TRBV7-9 and TRBJ2-5; TCRdb calls TRBD2, which cannot be checked without DNA. CDR3 length: 16 amino acids. The germline V gene has CDR1 SEHNR and CDR2 FQNEAQ (reference sequence). CDR3: CASSPVGSAKGETQYF.

The CDR3 here is CATSRSRGGAEAFF. The rearrangement uses TRBV15 and TRBJ1-1; TCRdb designates TRBD1, a call that cannot be tested without DNA. The germline gives CDR1 LNHNV, CDR2 YYDKDF (reference sequence). This CDR3 is 14 amino acids long.